The 27 T cell receptor beta chains presented below share a single source sample, sequenced in a study of blood T cell repertoires in COVID-19. Libraries were prepared by immunoSEQ multiplex PCR; TCRdb keeps only in-frame clonotypes and omits some of them. The sample yields some 200,000 clones, 84% seen once. Sequencing input: peripheral blood. The source of these receptors is a woman aged 55 to 70 with acute or convalescent COVID-19.

The gene calls are TRBV5-4 and TRBJ1-2, with a possible D match to TRBD1 (6 bases). In germline, CDR1 is SGHNT, CDR2 YYREEE (reference sequence). This CDR3 region has 13 residues. Trimming removed 5 bases at V and 2 bases at J, with 10 bases between. CDR3 sequence: CASRPGQNYGYTF. DNA of the CDR3: TGTGCCAGCAGACCGGGACAAAACTATGGCTACACCTTC.

The rearrangement uses TRBV11-2 and TRBJ2-5, with 12 nucleotides matching TRBD2. The CDR3 is made up of 16 amino acids. Germline CDR1 reads SGHAT; CDR2 reads FQNNGV. Trimming cost V 0 bases and J 4 bases; bases outside gene matches: 3. In nucleotides, the CDR3 is TGTGCCAGCAGCTTAGAACTAGCGGGGGGTGTAGAGACCCAGTACTTC. Translating gives CASSLELAGGVETQYF.

This clone turned up a few times. The chain recombines TRBV19 with TRBJ2-3; D might be TRBD1 (6 bases). Trimming left V 1 base short and J 1 base short, with 9 bases between. This CDR3 is 15 amino acids long. Germline CDR1 is LNHDA and CDR2 is SQIVND (reference sequence). CDR3 amino acids: CASSIGTVGTDTQYF. CDR3 DNA sequence: TGTGCCAGTAGTATAGGGACAGTGGGCACAGATACGCAGTATTTT.

The rearrangement links TRBV4-1 to TRBJ2-1; the D is unclear. Between the trimmed V and J ends, which lost 6 bases and 7 bases, there was a span of 13 bases. This CDR3 is built from 13 residues. Germline CDR1 MGHRA, CDR2 YSYEKL. CDR3 amino acids: CASSHSHRNEQFF. The CDR3 DNA reads as TGCGCCAGCAGTCACAGCCACCGTAATGAGCAGTTCTTC.

J is TRBJ1-2 and V is TRBV20-1, with 7 bases identical to TRBD1. The V and J ends lost 7 bases and 3 bases, in that order; junction bases with no gene match: 2. Germline values: CDR1 DFQATT, CDR2 SNEGSKA (reference sequence). The CDR3 loop spans 11 amino acids. In DNA, the CDR3 is TGCAGTGGAACAGGGGACTATGGCTACACCTTC. Residues: CSGTGDYGYTF.

This clone was detected a few times. The chain is built from TRBV5-1 and TRBJ2-7, with D possibly TRBD1 on 6 matching bases. Germline V gives CDR1 SGHRS, CDR2 YFSETQ. The V gene lost 4 bases and the J gene lost 4 bases, with 12 bases spanning the gap. The length of the CDR3 is 13 residues. The DNA of the CDR3 is TGCGCCAGCAGCGAAATTCAGGGGTACGAGCAGTACTTC. Protein: CASSEIQGYEQYF.

This chain uses TRBV30 with TRBJ2-3, with 11 bases aligning to TRBD2. Germline-derived CDR1 and CDR2 are GTSNPN and SVGIG (reference sequence). J gave up 5 bases and V 4 bases, and 8 bases lay outside the gene matches. The CDR3 extends over 15 amino acids. CDR3 in amino acids: CAWTLSGGAGDTQYF. The CDR3, as DNA: TGTGCCTGGACCCTTAGCGGGGGGGCGGGAGATACGCAGTATTTT.

Only one count was recorded for this clone. The chain combines TRBV13 with TRBJ2-2; D ambiguous. The CDR3 length is 13 residues. The germline V and J ends were trimmed by 5 bases and 6 bases, with 10 bases remaining between them. From germline, CDR1 is PRHDT and CDR2 FYEKMQ (reference sequence). CDR3 DNA sequence: TGTGCCAGCAGCGCCCATAGCCCCGGGGAGCTGTTTTTT. It specifies CASSAHSPGELFF.

The rearrangement joins TRBV6-2 or TRBV6-3 to TRBJ1-2; possible D gene TRBD1, 6 bases. Trimming left V 10 bases short and J 7 bases short, with 19 bases between. Germline CDR1 and CDR2: MNHEY and SVGEGT. This CDR3 has 13 residues. CDR3 sequence: CATRPGQTSGYTF. The CDR3 DNA follows: TGTGCCACCCGCCCAGGACAGACGTCTGGCTACACCTTC.

The V gene is TRBV13, the J gene TRBJ1-1, with 9 bases identical to TRBD1. The CDR3 is made up of 14 amino acids. The germline gives CDR1 PRHDT, CDR2 FYEKMQ (reference sequence). With 4 bases clipped from V and 4 bases from J, the junction kept 4 bases outside the gene matches. CDR3 bases: TGTGCCAGCAGCTGGACAGGGGCGCGCACTGAAGCTTTCTTT. This sequence encodes CASSWTGARTEAFF.

This chain links TRBV10-2 with TRBJ1-6; maybe TRBD1 (6 bases). Germline CDR1 WSHSY, CDR2 SAAADI. Trimming removed 5 bases at V and 9 bases at J, with 14 bases between. The CDR3 sequence is 14 residues long. The CDR3: CASSLQGSGSPLHF. The CDR3 nucleotides read TGCGCCAGCAGTCTGCAGGGGTCGGGTTCACCCCTCCACTTT.

The rearrangement uses TRBV2 and TRBJ1-3; D is unclear. V dropped 7 bases and J dropped 4 bases, with 8 bases sitting between them. The CDR3 totals 12 residues. Per germline, CDR1 SNHLY and CDR2 FYNNEI. CDR3 DNA sequence: TGTGCCAGCAACACGGGAGGAAACACCATATATTTT. Translating it yields CASNTGGNTIYF.

The chain carries TRBV3-1 (or the pseudogene TRBV3-2) and TRBJ2-3; 8 positions match TRBD2. Germline assignment: CDR1 LGHDT and CDR2 YNNKEL (reference sequence). V lost 3 bases and J lost 6; bases outside the gene matches: 11. This CDR3 region has 16 residues. Here the CDR3 reads CASSHFGRGGSDTQYF. The CDR3 coding sequence is TGTGCCAGCAGCCACTTTGGACGGGGGGGGTCGGATACGCAGTATTTT.

V gene TRBV18 combines with J gene TRBJ2-1; D is ambiguous. Germline V lookup: CDR1 KGHSH, CDR2 LQKENI. The CDR3 covers 15 residues. The V end lost 3 bases, the J end lost 4 bases, and 13 bases lay between the germline ends. The CDR3: CASSPIISSYNEQFF. Here the CDR3 DNA reads TGTGCCAGCTCACCTATAATTTCTAGTTACAATGAGCAGTTCTTC.

This chain uses TRBV27 with TRBJ1-1; tentative D call: TRBD1 (5 bases). The CDR3 runs to 14 residues. Germline CDR1 is MNHEY and CDR2 is SMNVEV (reference sequence). V lost 6 bases and J lost 6, with 17 bases in between. Here the CDR3 reads CASSPAGAVAEAFF. The CDR3 nucleotides read TGTGCCAGCAGCCCGGCTGGGGCCGTCGCTGAAGCTTTCTTT.

Only a few counts were recorded for this clone. The chain recombines TRBV11-2 with TRBJ1-1; D perhaps matches TRBD1 (5 bases). V lost 2 bases and J lost 3, with 10 bases in between. The length of the CDR3 is 14 residues. Per germline, CDR1 SGHAT and CDR2 FQNNGV. CDR3 sequence reads: CASSLRPGHTEAFF. The CDR3 DNA reads as TGTGCCAGCAGCTTAAGGCCAGGGCACACTGAAGCTTTCTTT. Full variable domain (outside the CDR3, taken from reference TRBV11-2 and TRBJ1-1): EAGVAQSPRYKIIEKRQSVAFWCNPISGHATLYWYQQILGQGPKLLIQFQNNGVVDDSQLPKDRFSAERLKGVDSTLKIQPAKLEDSAVYLCASSLRPGHTEAFFGQGTRLTVV.

This rearrangement joins TRBV9 to TRBJ2-7; the match to TRBD1 covers 8 bases. The CDR3 covers 14 residues. The ends lost 0 bases at V and 5 bases at J; junction bases unmatched: 4. Germline values: CDR1 SGDLS, CDR2 YYNGEE. The CDR3 region is CASSVDPGGNEQYF. The CDR3 bases are TGTGCCAGCAGCGTAGATCCAGGGGGCAACGAGCAGTACTTC. Filled out from reference TRBV9 and TRBJ2-7, the complete variable domain reads DSGVTQTPKHLITATGQRVTLRCSPRSGDLSVYWYQQSLDQGLQFLIQYYNGEERAKGNILERFSAQQFPDLHSELNLSSLELGDSALYFCASSVDPGGNEQYFGPGTRLTVT.

The chain is built from TRBV7-2 and TRBJ1-1; D may be TRBD1 (5 bases). The V end was cut by 2 bases, the J end by 0 bases, with 10 bases between. The CDR3 length is 15 residues. CDR1 is SGHTA and CDR2 is FQGNSA in the germline V gene. In DNA form, the CDR3 reads TGTGCCAGCAGCTTAAGCGGGGCGGTGAACACTGAAGCTTTCTTT. It encodes CASSLSGAVNTEAFF.

DNA of the CDR3: TGTGCCACCAGTTTCAGAAAGAACACTGAAGCTTTCTTT. Translation: CATSFRKNTEAFF. V gene TRBV15 combines with J gene TRBJ1-1; D remains unclear. Germline V gene data show CDR1 as LNHNV and CDR2 as YYDKDF (reference sequence). V dropped 6 bases and J dropped 1 base, with 9 bases sitting between them. The CDR3 is 13 amino acids.

The V call is TRBV3-1 (or the pseudogene TRBV3-2), the J call TRBJ1-3; D remains ambiguous. CDR3 length: 15 amino acids. Looked up from germline, CDR1 is LGHDT and CDR2 is YNNKEL (reference sequence). Trimming pared 2 bases from V and 0 bases from J, leaving 8 bases between. CDR3 nucleotides: TGTGCCAGCAGCCAAACTCAAGCCTCTGGAAACACCATATATTTT. Translated, it gives CASSQTQASGNTIYF.

V and J are TRBV29-1 and TRBJ2-2; D uncertain. The V gene lost 7 bases and the J gene lost 6 bases, with 12 bases spanning the gap. The germline V gene encodes CDR1 SQVTM and CDR2 ANQGSEA. The CDR3 is 12 amino acids. CDR3 coding DNA: TGCAGCGCCAGTCATACCGCCGGGGAGCTGTTTTTT. This translates into CSASHTAGELFF.

This clone showed up just a few times. This sequence joins TRBV19 and TRBJ2-7; 7 bases are shared with TRBD1. In germline, CDR1 is LNHDA, CDR2 SQIVND (reference sequence). There are 16 residues in the CDR3. Trimming took 1 base from V and 1 from J; bases not matched to a gene: 7. CDR3 nucleotide sequence: TGTGCCAGTAGTATAGGAGGGGGCAGGGGATCCTACGAGCAGTACTTC. Residues: CASSIGGGRGSYEQYF.

The V gene is TRBV28, the J gene TRBJ2-5; weak D call: TRBD1 (6 bases). This CDR3 contains 11 residues. With 6 bases removed from V and 5 bases from J, the gap between germline ends came to 7 bases. Germline V gene data show CDR1 as MDHEN and CDR2 as SYDVKM. CDR3 region: CASRDRETQYF. The CDR3 DNA follows: TGTGCCAGCAGAGACAGGGAGACCCAGTACTTC. Full variable domain (rest looked up from reference TRBV28 and TRBJ2-5): DVKVTQSSRYLVKRTGEKVFLECVQDMDHENMFWYRQDPGLGLRLIYFSYDVKMKEKGDIPEGYSVSREKKERFSLILESASTNQTSMYLCASRDRETQYFGPGTRLLVL.

The chain uses TRBV3-1 (or the pseudogene TRBV3-2) and TRBJ1-1, with D unclear. CDR3 length: 13 residues. In germline, CDR1 is LGHDT, CDR2 YNNKEL (reference sequence). The V and J ends lost 2 bases and 10 bases respectively, with 14 bases between them. The CDR3 region has the DNA TGTGCCAGCAGCCAAAGAGGGAACGAACCAGCTTTCTTT. Protein sequence: CASSQRGNEPAFF.

The chain uses TRBV11-2 and TRBJ2-2, with D tentatively TRBD2 (6 bases). The V gene lost 9 bases and the J gene lost 0 bases, with 14 bases spanning the gap. The germline gives CDR1 SGHAT, CDR2 FQNNGV. There are 15 residues in the CDR3. The CDR3 nucleotides are TGTGCCAGTTCTCGGGGGAGGCCGAACACCGGGGAGCTGTTTTTT. As protein: CASSRGRPNTGELFF.

The chain employs TRBV3-1 (or the pseudogene TRBV3-2) and TRBJ1-4; 7 positions agree with TRBD1. V lost 4 bases, J lost 7 bases, and 12 bases stayed unmatched. Germline assignment: CDR1 LGHDT and CDR2 YNNKEL (reference sequence). The CDR3 contains 16 residues. CDR3 nucleotides: TGTGCCAGCAGCCCTAGTCCAGGGGGAAGTTCTGAAAAACTGTTTTTT. Residues: CASSPSPGGSSEKLFF.

Ten or more counts support this clone. The chain is built from TRBV29-1 and TRBJ1-1; TRBD1 matches 10 bases. Trimming removed 2 bases from V and 7 bases from J; junction bases left unmatched: 7. The CDR3 has 14 residues. Germline assignment: CDR1 SQVTM and CDR2 ANQGSEA. CDR3 sequence (DNA): TGCAGCGTTGAAATGATGACAGGGGGCGGTGAAGCTTTCTTT. This sequence encodes CSVEMMTGGGEAFF. Together with reference TRBV29-1 and TRBJ1-1, the CDR3 gives the full variable domain: SAVISQKPSRDICQRGTSLTIQCQVDSQVTMMFWYRQQPGQSLTLIATANQGSEATYESGFVIDKFPISRPNLTFSTLTVSNMSPEDSSIYLCSVEMMTGGGEAFFGQGTRLTVV.